These 13 T cell receptor beta chains share one sample of origin, sequenced in a study of response to subunit inactivated influenza vaccine. One entry per CDR3 protein, called by TCRdb with MiXCR from the RT-PCR reads. The table lists 630,000 or so distinct CDR3 sequences, 15% to 18% of them singletons. The material sequenced was PBMCs from blood, taken 11 to 12 days after vaccination. The receptors stem from a man aged 50 to 59 who received an inactivated influenza vaccine.

This clonotype occurred a few times. The rearrangement uses TRBV29-1 and TRBJ2-7; 12 nucleotides agree with TRBD1. The trim removed 0 bases at V and 6 bases at J, leaving 6 bases unmatched. This CDR3 is built from 15 residues. Germline V gene sequence: CDR1 SQVTM, CDR2 ANQGSEA. The CDR3 reads CSVEDRGTGGGEQYF. DNA for the CDR3: TGCAGCGTTGAAGATCGTGGGACAGGGGGCGGCGAGCAGTACTTC.

The J gene is TRBJ2-5, the V gene TRBV7-9; 11 nucleotides align to TRBD2. Germline CDR1 reads SEHNR; CDR2 reads FQNEAQ (reference sequence). The V and J ends lost 5 bases and 5 bases, in that order; junction bases with no gene match: 13. CDR3 length: 17 amino acids. The CDR3 bases are TGTGCCAGCAGCCGCTTAGGGCTAGCGGGAGGAAAGGAGACCCAGTACTTC. Residues: CASSRLGLAGGKETQYF.

The chain carries TRBV20-1 and TRBJ2-3; 10 nucleotides line up with TRBD2. The CDR3 has 15 residues. CDR1 is DFQATT and CDR2 is SNEGSKA in the germline V gene (reference sequence). J gave up 5 bases and V 2 bases, and 7 bases lay outside the gene matches. CDR3 in amino acids: CSARSRLAGEDTQYF. The CDR3 DNA is TGCAGTGCTAGAAGTCGGCTAGCGGGAGAAGATACGCAGTATTTT.

The chain combines TRBV14 with TRBJ2-7; D gene ambiguous. V was pared by 0 bases and J by 3 bases, with 3 bases between. The length of the CDR3 is 12 residues. Germline assignment: CDR1 SGHDN and CDR2 FVKESK. This CDR3 is CASSQDFYEQYF. The CDR3 bases are TGTGCCAGCAGCCAAGATTTCTACGAGCAGTACTTC.

This sequence joins TRBV11-1 and TRBJ2-1; 8 positions match TRBD1. Germline assignment: CDR1 SGHAT and CDR2 FQDESV (reference sequence). CDR3 size: 19 residues. After removal of 5 bases from V and 11 bases from J, the junction contained 26 bases not matched to a gene. CDR3 loop: CASSGLGQGFALFGPKQFF. CDR3 DNA sequence: TGTGCCAGCAGCGGGTTAGGACAGGGTTTTGCTTTATTCGGCCCCAAGCAGTTCTTC.

The table lists this clonotype with many counts. This chain links TRBV29-1 with TRBJ2-1; no clear D. Germline assignment: CDR1 SQVTM and CDR2 ANQGSEA. This CDR3 region has 15 residues. V lost 4 bases and J 1 base, leaving 14 bases between the germline ends. Here the CDR3 DNA reads TGCAGCGTTGTGGGTGGATCGAGGTCCTACAATGAGCAGTTCTTC. This gives the protein CSVVGGSRSYNEQFF.

V and J are TRBV6-8 and TRBJ2-7, with D uncertain. The CDR3 spans 12 residues. Germline CDR1 MNHGY, CDR2 SAAAGT. V gave up 10 bases and J gave up 5 bases, with 15 bases separating them. The CDR3: CAIPTVRNEQYF. For the CDR3, the DNA is TGTGCCATTCCCACAGTCAGAAACGAGCAGTACTTC.

The rearrangement uses TRBV18 and TRBJ2-3; the match to TRBD1 covers 8 bases. Germline-derived CDR1 and CDR2 are KGHSH and LQKENI. The trim removed 3 bases at V and 6 bases at J, leaving 2 bases unmatched. CDR3 length: 13 residues. The CDR3 region is CASSPDRADTQYF. The CDR3 DNA sequence: TGTGCCAGCTCACCGGACAGGGCGGATACGCAGTATTTT.

The sample holds a few counts of this clonotype. The V gene is TRBV20-1, the J gene TRBJ2-3, with 10 bases lining up with TRBD2. V shed 6 bases and J 3 bases; nucleotides not matched to a gene: 6. Per the germline V gene, CDR1 is DFQATT and CDR2 is SNEGSKA (reference sequence). This CDR3 has 14 residues. The CDR3 region has the DNA TGCAGTGCCCATAGCGGGGGGAAAACAGATACGCAGTATTTT. Amino acid sequence: CSAHSGGKTDTQYF.

The chain joins TRBV12-3 or TRBV12-4 to TRBJ1-2, with TRBD1 matching over 8 bases. V was pared by 3 bases and J by 7 bases, with 13 bases of the junction left unmatched. CDR3 length: 16 amino acids. The CDR3 DNA sequence: TGTGCCAGCAGTTTGCTGCAGGGGGCATATTTGGTTGGCTACACCTTC. It encodes CASSLLQGAYLVGYTF.

The rearrangement joins TRBV20-1 to TRBJ2-7; D perhaps matches TRBD1 (6 bases). The CDR3 is 13 residues long. CDR1 is DFQATT and CDR2 is SNEGSKA in the germline V gene (reference sequence). V was cut by 5 bases and J by 2 bases, with 13 bases left in between. Here the CDR3 reads CSAGGQHTYEQYF. Written as DNA, the CDR3 is TGCAGTGCTGGTGGACAGCATACCTACGAGCAGTACTTC.

The chain couples TRBV7-9 to TRBJ2-3, with 8 bases matching TRBD2. This CDR3 spans 15 amino acids. Germline CDR1 and CDR2: SEHNR and FQNEAQ (reference sequence). V was pared by 4 bases and J by 2 bases, with 5 bases of the junction left unmatched. The CDR3 loop is CASSSQRENTDTQYF. CDR3 sequence (DNA): TGTGCCAGCAGCTCCCAGCGGGAGAACACAGATACGCAGTATTTT.

This clonotype was seen ten or more times. J is TRBJ2-3 and V is TRBV15, with D perhaps matching TRBD2 (6 bases). This CDR3 is built from 16 residues. The V end lost 0 bases, the J end lost 7 bases, and 17 bases lay between the germline ends. Germline values: CDR1 LNHNV, CDR2 YYDKDF (reference sequence). CDR3 in amino acids: CATSRDNPQGGYTQYF. The CDR3, as DNA: TGTGCCACCAGCAGAGATAACCCCCAGGGAGGTTATACGCAGTATTTT. The full variable domain, its missing parts supplied by reference TRBV15 and TRBJ2-3, is DAMVIQNPRYQVTQFGKPVTLSCSQTLNHNVMYWYQQKSSQAPKLLFHYYDKDFNNEADTPDNFQSRRPNTSFCFLDIRSPGLGDTAMYLCATSRDNPQGGYTQYFGPGTRLTVL.